This T cell receptor beta chain was sequenced for a study of shared clonotypes between healthy human individuals. Overall study findings and caveats: Among non-shared clonotypes, generation probabilities were lower than among those shared by all four donors. Estimated richness was generally greater in naive than memory subsets.

About this clone itself: What it binds is not known.

Germline lookup yields CDR1 LNHDA and CDR2 SQIVND (reference sequence). CDR3 length: 14 amino acids. V lost 7 bases and J lost 2, with 14 bases in between. Naive CD8 populations comprised CD45RO-negative cells positively selected for CCR7, excluding terminally differentiated effector memory CD45RA+ cells. TCRdb keeps only in-frame clones here, not all; method: immunoSEQ multiplex PCR. The top ten clones hold about 0.11% of a sample with about 550,000 clones, 95% of them seen once. The material sequenced was naive CD8+ T cells sorted from blood. This TCR was sampled from a woman between 25 and 40 years old in good health. The chain links TRBV19 to TRBJ2-5; D perhaps matches TRBD2 (6 bases). The CDR3 here is CASKSWEDQETQYF. The CDR3, as DNA: TGTGCCAGTAAATCGTGGGAGGATCAAGAGACCCAGTACTTC.